The following is a T cell receptor (beta chain) sequence with its context. What it binds is unknown. This entry is derived from a study of regulatory T cells. General study findings and limits: Patient repertoires had restricted TRB V-J pairs and skewed V and J usage, most in Tregs. In CD3G-deficient patients, conventional CD4+ T cells were enriched for hydrophobic CDR3 residues at positions 6 and 7.

The primer mix had 52 TRBV and 13 TRBJ primers. Data came from immunoSEQ multiplex PCR; TCRdb stores just in-frame clones and leaves some out. The profile shows about 30,000 clones, 80% to 95% of them singletons. The germline V gene has CDR1 MNHNS and CDR2 SASEGT. The CDR3 totals 13 residues. V lost 5 bases to trimming and J lost 2 bases; unmatched junction nucleotides: 3. Every patient with CD3G deficiency had evidence of autoimmunity. Sorting split CD4+ cells into CD25-high CD127-low Tregs and CD25-low CD127-high conventional T cells. V usage is TRBV6-1 and J usage is TRBJ2-7, with 7 bases matching TRBD2. This clonotype was obtained from a person aged 18-29 years with CD3G deficiency. Sequencing was done on a sample of conventional CD4+ T cells sorted from blood. This CDR3 is CASSSGRAYEQYF. As DNA, the CDR3 is TGTGCCAGCAGTTCAGGGAGGGCCTACGAGCAGTACTTC.